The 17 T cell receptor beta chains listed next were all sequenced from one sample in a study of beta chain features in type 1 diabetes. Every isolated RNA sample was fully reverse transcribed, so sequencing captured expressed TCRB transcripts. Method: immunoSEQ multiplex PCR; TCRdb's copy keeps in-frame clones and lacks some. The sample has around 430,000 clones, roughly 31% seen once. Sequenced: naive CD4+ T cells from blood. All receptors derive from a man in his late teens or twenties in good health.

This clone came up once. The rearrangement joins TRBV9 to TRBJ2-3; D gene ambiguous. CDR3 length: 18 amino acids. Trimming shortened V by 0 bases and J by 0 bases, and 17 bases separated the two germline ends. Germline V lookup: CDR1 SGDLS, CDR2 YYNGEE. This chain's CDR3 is CASSVATAGPPSTDTQYF. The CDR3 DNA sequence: TGTGCCAGCAGCGTAGCTACGGCAGGACCTCCTAGCACAGATACGCAGTATTTT.

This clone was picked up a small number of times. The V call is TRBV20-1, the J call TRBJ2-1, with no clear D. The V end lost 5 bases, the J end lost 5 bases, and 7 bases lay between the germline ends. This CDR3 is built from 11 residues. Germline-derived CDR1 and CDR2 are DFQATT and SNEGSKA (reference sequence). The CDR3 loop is CSAWSDNEQFF. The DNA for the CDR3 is TGCAGTGCTTGGTCGGACAATGAGCAGTTCTTC.

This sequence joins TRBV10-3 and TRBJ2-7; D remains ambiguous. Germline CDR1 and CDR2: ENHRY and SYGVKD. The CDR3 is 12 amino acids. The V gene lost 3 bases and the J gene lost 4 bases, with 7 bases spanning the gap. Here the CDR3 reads CAISEDAYEQYF. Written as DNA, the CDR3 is TGTGCCATCAGTGAAGATGCTTACGAGCAGTACTTC.

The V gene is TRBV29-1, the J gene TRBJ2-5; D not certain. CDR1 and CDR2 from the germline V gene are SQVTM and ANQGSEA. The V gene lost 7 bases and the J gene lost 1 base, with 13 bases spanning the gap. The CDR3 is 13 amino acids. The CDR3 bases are TGCAGCGGTGGACCCTCCTCCCAAGAGACCCAGTACTTC. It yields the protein CSGGPSSQETQYF.

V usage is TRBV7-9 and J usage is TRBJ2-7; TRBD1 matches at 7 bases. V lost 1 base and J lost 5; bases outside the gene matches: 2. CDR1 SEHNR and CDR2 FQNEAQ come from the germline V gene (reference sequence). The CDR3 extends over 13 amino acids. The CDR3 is CASSLDQGDEQYF. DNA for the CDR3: TGTGCCAGCAGCTTAGATCAGGGGGACGAGCAGTACTTC.

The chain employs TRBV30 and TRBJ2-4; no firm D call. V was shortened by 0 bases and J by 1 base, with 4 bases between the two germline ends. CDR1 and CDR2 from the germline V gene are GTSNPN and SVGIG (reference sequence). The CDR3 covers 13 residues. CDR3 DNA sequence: TGTGCCTGGAGTGTTCAGGCCAAAAACATTCAGTACTTC. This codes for CAWSVQAKNIQYF.

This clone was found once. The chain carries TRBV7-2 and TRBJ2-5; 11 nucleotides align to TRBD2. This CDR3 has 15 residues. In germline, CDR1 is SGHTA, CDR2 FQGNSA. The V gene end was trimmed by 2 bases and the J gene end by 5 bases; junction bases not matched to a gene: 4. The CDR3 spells CASSLLVAGGETQYF. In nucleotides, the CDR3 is TGTGCCAGCAGCTTATTGGTAGCGGGAGGGGAGACCCAGTACTTC.

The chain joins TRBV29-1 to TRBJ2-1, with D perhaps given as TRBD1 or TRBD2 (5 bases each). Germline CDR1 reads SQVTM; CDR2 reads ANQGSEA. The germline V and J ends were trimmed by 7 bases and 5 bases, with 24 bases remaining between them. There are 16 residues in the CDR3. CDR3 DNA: TGCAGCGCCGAGCCCCGCACCGGGACCACCAACAATGAGCAGTTCTTC. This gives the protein CSAEPRTGTTNNEQFF.

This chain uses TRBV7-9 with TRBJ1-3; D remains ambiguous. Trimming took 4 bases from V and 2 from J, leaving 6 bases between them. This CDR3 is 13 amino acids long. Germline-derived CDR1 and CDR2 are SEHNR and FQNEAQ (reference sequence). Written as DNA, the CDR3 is TGTGCCAGCAGCTGGATAGCTGGAAACACCATATATTTT. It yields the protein CASSWIAGNTIYF.

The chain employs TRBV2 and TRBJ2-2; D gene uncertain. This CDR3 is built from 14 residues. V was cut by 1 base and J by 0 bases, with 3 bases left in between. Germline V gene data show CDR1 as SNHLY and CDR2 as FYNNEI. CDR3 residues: CASSEDPNTGELFF. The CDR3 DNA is TGTGCCAGCAGTGAAGACCCGAACACCGGGGAGCTGTTTTTT.

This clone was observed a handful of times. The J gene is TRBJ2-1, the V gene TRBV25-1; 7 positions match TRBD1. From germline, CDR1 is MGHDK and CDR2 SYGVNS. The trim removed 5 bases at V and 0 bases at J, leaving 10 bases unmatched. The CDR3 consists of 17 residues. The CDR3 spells CASSPRQGARSYNEQFF. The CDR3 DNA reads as TGTGCCAGCAGTCCCCGACAGGGCGCCCGCTCCTACAATGAGCAGTTCTTC.

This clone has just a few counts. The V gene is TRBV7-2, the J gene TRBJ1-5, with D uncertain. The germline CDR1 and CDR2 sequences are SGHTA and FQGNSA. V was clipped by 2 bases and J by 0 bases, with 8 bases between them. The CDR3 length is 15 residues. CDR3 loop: CASSLTAYSNQPQHF. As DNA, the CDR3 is TGTGCCAGCAGCTTAACAGCATATAGCAATCAGCCCCAGCATTTT.

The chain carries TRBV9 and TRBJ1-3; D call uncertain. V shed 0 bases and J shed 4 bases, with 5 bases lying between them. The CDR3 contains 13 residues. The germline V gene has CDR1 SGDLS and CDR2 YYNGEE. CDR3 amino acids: CASSVEGGNTIYF. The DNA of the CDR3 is TGTGCCAGCAGCGTAGAGGGAGGAAACACCATATATTTT.

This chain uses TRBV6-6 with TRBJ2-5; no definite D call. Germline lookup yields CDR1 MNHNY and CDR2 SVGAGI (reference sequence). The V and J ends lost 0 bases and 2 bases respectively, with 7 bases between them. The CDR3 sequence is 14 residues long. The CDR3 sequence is CASSYSGTQETQYF. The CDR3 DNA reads TGTGCCAGCAGTTACTCCGGCACTCAAGAGACCCAGTACTTC.

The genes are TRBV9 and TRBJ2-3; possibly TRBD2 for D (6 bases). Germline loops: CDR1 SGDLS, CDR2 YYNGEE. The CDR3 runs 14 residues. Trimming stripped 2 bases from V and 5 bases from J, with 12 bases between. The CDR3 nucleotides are TGTGCCAGCAGCGTGGCGGGATCAGAAGATACGCAGTATTTT. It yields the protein CASSVAGSEDTQYF.

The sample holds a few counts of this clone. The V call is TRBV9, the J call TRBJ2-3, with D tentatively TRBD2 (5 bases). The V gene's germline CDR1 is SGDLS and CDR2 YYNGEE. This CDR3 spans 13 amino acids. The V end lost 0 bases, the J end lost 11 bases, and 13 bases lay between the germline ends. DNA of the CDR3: TGTGCCAGCAGCGTAGGGGAGACAACGAGGCAGTATTTT. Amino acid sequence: CASSVGETTRQYF. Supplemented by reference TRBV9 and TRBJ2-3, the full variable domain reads DSGVTQTPKHLITATGQRVTLRCSPRSGDLSVYWYQQSLDQGLQFLIQYYNGEERAKGNILERFSAQQFPDLHSELNLSSLELGDSALYFCASSVGETTRQYFGPGTRLTVL.

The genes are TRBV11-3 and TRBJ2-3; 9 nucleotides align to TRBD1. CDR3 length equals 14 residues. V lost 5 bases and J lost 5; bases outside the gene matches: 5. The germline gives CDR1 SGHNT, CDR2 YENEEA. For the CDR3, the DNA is TGTGCCAGCAGCCCCGGACAGGGGAGAGATACGCAGTATTTT. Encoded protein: CASSPGQGRDTQYF.